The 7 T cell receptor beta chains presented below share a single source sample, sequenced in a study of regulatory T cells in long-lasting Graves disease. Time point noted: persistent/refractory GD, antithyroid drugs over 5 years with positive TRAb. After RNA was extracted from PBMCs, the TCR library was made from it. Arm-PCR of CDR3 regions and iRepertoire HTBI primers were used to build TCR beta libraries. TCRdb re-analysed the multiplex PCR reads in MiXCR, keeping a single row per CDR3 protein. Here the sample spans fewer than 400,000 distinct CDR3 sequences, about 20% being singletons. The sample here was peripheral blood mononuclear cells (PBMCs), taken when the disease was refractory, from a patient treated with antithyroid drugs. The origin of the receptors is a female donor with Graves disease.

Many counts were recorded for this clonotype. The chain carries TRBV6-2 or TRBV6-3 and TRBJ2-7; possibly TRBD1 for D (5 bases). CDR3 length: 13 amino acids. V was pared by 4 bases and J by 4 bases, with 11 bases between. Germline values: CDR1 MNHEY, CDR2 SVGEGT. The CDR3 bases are TGTGCCAGCAGTTCCACAGGTTCTTACGAGCAGTACTTC. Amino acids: CASSSTGSYEQYF.

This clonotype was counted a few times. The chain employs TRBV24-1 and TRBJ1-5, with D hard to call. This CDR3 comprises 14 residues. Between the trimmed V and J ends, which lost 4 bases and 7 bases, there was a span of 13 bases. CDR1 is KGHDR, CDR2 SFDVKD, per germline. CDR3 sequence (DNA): TGTGCCACCAGTGACGACGGAACACGCCAGCCCCAGCATTTT. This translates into CATSDDGTRQPQHF.

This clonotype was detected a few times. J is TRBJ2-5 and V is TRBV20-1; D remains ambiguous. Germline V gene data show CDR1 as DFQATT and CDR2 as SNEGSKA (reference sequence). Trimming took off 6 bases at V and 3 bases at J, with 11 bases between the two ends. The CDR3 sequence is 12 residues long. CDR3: CSARKSEETQYF. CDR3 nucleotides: TGCAGTGCGCGCAAGTCCGAAGAGACCCAGTACTTC.

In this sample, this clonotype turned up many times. CDR3 sequence (DNA): TGTGCCAGCAGCCAAGAGTGGAGAAACATTCAGTACTTC. This translates into CASSQEWRNIQYF. The chain carries TRBV3-1 and TRBJ2-4; no definite D call. V was trimmed by 0 bases and J by 6 bases, leaving 6 bases between them. This CDR3 is 13 amino acids long. Per the germline V gene, CDR1 is LGHDT and CDR2 is YNNKEL (reference sequence).

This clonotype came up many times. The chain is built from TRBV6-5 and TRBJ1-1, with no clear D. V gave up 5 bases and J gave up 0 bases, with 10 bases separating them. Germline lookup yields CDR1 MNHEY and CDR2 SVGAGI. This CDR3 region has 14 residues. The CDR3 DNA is TGTGCCAGCAGTCACTATGGATTGAACACTGAAGCTTTCTTT. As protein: CASSHYGLNTEAFF.

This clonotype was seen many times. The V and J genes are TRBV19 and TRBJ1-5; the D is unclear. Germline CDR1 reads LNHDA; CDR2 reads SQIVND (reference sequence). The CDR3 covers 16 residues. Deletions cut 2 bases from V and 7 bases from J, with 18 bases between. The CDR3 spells CASSIRWQAAVQPQHF. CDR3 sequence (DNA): TGTGCCAGTAGTATAAGGTGGCAGGCGGCGGTACAGCCCCAGCATTTT.

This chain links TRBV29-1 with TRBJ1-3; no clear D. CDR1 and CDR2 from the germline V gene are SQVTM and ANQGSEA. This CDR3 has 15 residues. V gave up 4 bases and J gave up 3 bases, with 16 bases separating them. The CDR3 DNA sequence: TGCAGCGTTGTTTGGCGGAGCCTCGGTGGAAACACCATATATTTT. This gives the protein CSVVWRSLGGNTIYF.